This T cell receptor beta chain was captured in a study of OX40 agonist ivuxolimab in advanced cancers. As for the study in general: Having had anti-PD-1, anti-PD-L1 or anti-CTLA-4 therapy before was allowed, and over 35% had some.

Data came from immunoSEQ multiplex PCR; TCRdb stores just in-frame clones and leaves some out. Of tens of thousands of clones in the sample, more than 75% are singletons; the top ten hold 0.45% to 0.55%. This CDR3 has 13 residues. Germline loops: CDR1 SQVTM, CDR2 ANQGSEA. V lost 2 bases to trimming and J lost 6 bases; unmatched junction nucleotides: 5. The sample consisted of CD4+ or CD8+ T cells sorted from blood, taken in a trial of the OX40 agonist ivuxolimab. This clonotype was obtained from an adult with an advanced solid tumor such as melanoma, head and neck, liver or kidney cancer. The chain combines TRBV29-1 with TRBJ1-2, with 8 bases lining up with TRBD1. CDR3 region: CSVEYYRGNGYTF. CDR3 DNA sequence: TGCAGCGTTGAATACTACAGGGGGAATGGCTACACCTTC.